This T cell receptor beta chain came from a study of CD8+ T cells in alopecia areata. Looking at the study overall: Tofacitinib treatment spanned 6 to 18 months, with 6 months off drug afterward.

Once RNA had been extracted, it was reverse transcribed into cDNA to act as the sequencing template. Using immunoSEQ multiplex PCR, the repertoire was profiled, and TCRdb retains in-frame clones only, with some absent. There are some 150,000 clones in the sample; around 50% occur only once, and under 6.5% lies in the top ten. The CDR3 totals 15 residues. Trimming took 4 bases from V and 2 from J; bases not matched to a gene: 4. Per the germline V gene, CDR1 is ENHRY and CDR2 is SYGVKD. The J gene is TRBJ1-2, the V gene TRBV10-3; 10 nucleotides match TRBD1. The sample in question was CD4+ T cells sorted from blood, obtained at week 0. This TCR was recovered from a human donor with alopecia areata. CDR3 DNA sequence: TGTGCCATCAGTGCCGCGGGACAGGGGAACTATGGCTACACCTTC. Translated: CAISAAGQGNYGYTF.